This T cell receptor (beta chain) was sequenced in a study of T cell repertoires in cytomegalovirus infection. TCRdb re-analysed the reads in MiXCR, keeping a single row per CDR3 protein. Of around 740,000 distinct CDR3 sequences in the sample, less than 40% were seen once. Study-wide results and caveats: Frequencies of public TCR beta families were cumulated, and this identified carriers of CMV plus the relevant HLA. The study found HLA-C-restricted CMV-specific TCR beta clonotypes dominating the ex vivo response.

This clonotype was detected a few times. Antigen unknown. The CDR3 runs 17 residues. The junction had 14 bases not matched to a gene; V was cut back by 5 bases and J by 4 bases. This clonotype originated in a human donor in good health (CMV status not recorded). Some clones in this sample may be carry-over from other donors' samples. Input material: PBMCs. This chain connects TRBV12-3 or TRBV12-4 to TRBJ1-5; the match to TRBD1 covers 7 bases. The CDR3 spells CASSLTLHRGTNQPQHF. Here the CDR3 DNA reads TGTGCCAGCAGTCTTACCTTGCACAGGGGCACGAATCAGCCCCAGCATTTT.